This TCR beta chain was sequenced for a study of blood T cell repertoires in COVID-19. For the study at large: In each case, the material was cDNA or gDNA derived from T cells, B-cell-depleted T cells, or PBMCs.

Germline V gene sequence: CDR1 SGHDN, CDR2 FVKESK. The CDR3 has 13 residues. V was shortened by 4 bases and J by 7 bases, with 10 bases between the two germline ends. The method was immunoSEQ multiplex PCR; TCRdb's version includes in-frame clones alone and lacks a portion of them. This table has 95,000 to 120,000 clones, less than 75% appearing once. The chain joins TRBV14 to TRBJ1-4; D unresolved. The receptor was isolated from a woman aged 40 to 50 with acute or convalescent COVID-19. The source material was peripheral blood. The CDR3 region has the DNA TGTGCCAGCAGCCGAGGACGGGGTGAAAAACTGTTTTTT. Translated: CASSRGRGEKLFF.